Each of the 2 T cell receptor beta chains below was sequenced from the same sample in a study of Graves' ophthalmopathy and Graves' hyperthyroidism (dated 2018 in TCRdb). Sequenced on an Illumina HiSeq 2000. For repertoire sequencing, TCR beta CDR3 regions were amplified from RNA transcripts. The first round of RT-PCR was done with HTBI primers and the Qiagen OneStep RT-PCR kit, and was followed by a second round of multiplex PCR, then size selection and purification. TCRdb reprocessed the public reads (quality trimming at Q25 with fastp, clone calling with MiXCR) and kept in-frame beta chains. Each record represents a unique CDR3 protein, reported with the most common genes and DNA among its rows. In all, the sample holds a few hundred thousand distinct CDR3 sequences, and about 18% of those were seen once. The ten largest clones add up to roughly 2.4% of the sample. The sample consisted of peripheral blood. These receptors all come from an adult woman with stable Graves' hyperthyroidism.

This clonotype was seen ten or more times. The rearrangement uses TRBV6-2 or TRBV6-3 and TRBJ2-2, with a possible D match to TRBD2 (5 bases). Germline CDR1 MNHEY, CDR2 SVGEGT. The CDR3 is 18 residues long. Trimming stripped 5 bases from V and 5 bases from J, with 24 bases between. CDR3 residues: CASSHGVRVARRTGELFF. The DNA of the CDR3 is TGTGCCAGCAGTCATGGCGTAAGGGTGGCGAGGAGGACCGGGGAGCTGTTTTTT.

The table lists this clonotype with a count of one. The CDR3 sequence is CASSSLPSGRRYEQYF. CDR3 bases: TGTGCCAGCAGTTCCCTTCCTAGCGGGAGAAGGTACGAGCAGTACTTC. This sequence joins TRBV27 and TRBJ2-7, with 10 bases that match TRBD2. V was pared by 4 bases and J by 4 bases, with 10 bases of the junction left unmatched. Germline V lookup: CDR1 MNHEY, CDR2 SMNVEV (reference sequence). The CDR3 is 16 residues long.